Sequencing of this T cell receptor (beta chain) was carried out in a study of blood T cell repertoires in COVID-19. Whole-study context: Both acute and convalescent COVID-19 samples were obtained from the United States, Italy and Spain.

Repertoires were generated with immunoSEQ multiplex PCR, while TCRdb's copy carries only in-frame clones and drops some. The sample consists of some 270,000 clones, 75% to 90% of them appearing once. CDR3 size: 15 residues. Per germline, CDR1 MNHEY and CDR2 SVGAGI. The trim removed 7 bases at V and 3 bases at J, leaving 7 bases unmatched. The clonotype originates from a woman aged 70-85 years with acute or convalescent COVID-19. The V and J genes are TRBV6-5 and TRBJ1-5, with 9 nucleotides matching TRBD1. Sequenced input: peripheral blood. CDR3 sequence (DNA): TGTGCCAGCAACTACGGGACAGGGATCAATCAGCCCCAGCATTTT. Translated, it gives CASNYGTGINQPQHF.